This record concerns one TCR beta chain sequence. Its antigen remains undetermined. A much larger clone is a single base away; this may be a read error. These data belong to a study of blood T cells in healthy people across ages (dated by TCRdb to between 2014 and 2017). Broadly, across the study: In model experiments, template switching captured about one uniquely barcoded TCR beta cDNA molecule for every two T cells. Using deep sequencing normalized with unique cDNA molecular identifiers, the study measured how TCR beta repertoire diversity changes with age. The donors were divided into four age groups: young (average about 16 years), middle-aged (roughly 40), aged (about 56) and long-lived (82). To avoid experimental bias, donors of different ages were spread randomly across the sequencing lanes. Using the same blood draw, the study looked at two additional independent replicas of 1 million unique cDNA reads for two donors, one aged 18 to 30 and the other aged 80 or older. The paper's findings and limits, for the study overall: Total diversity estimates from one million sequenced T cells were considered lower bounds and underestimates. There was a strong correlation between observed TCR beta diversity and the percentage of naive T cells measured by flow cytometry. Bulk unsorted PBMC profiling prevented conclusive comparison of naive and antigen-experienced compartments. Because the CMV infection status of the donors was unknown, age-related changes in expanded clonotypes may potentially have been confounded. As age increased, observed TCR beta diversity per million T cells dropped in a roughly linear way, and a significant reduction was already evident by age 40. Compared with the aged group, the long-lived group had more naive CD4+ T cells, fewer expanded clones and increased TCR diversity, suggesting age selection.

Reading from cysteine to phenylalanine, the CDR3 counts 14 amino acids. Kept here is only the CDR3 DNA, which spans 42 bases and is read in frame from base 1. The germline V gene sets CDR1 to MNHEY and CDR2 to SVGAGI. Trimming takes 5 bases off V and 3 bases off J; junction bases not matched to a gene: 4. The donors were 40 or so Caucasian individuals from Russia, aged roughly 6 to 90 years, who were systemically healthy. About 10 milliliters of peripheral blood were drawn from each donor into EDTA-treated Vacutainer tubes. Ficoll-Paque density-gradient centrifugation was used to isolate PBMCs, with at least 6.5 million per sample. Total RNA was extracted from PBMCs with Trizol reagent, with at least 6 micrograms obtained per sample. For every donor, an aliquot of PBMCs went through flow cytometry to measure the percentages of naive CD45RAhigh/CD27high T cells. Libraries were constructed by 5' RACE. The sequencer was an Illumina HiSeq 2500. A second PCR of 7 to 11 cycles was performed with a sample-barcoded 5' primer and a J-beta primer mix. A template-switch 5' adaptor carrying 12 random nucleotides introduced a unique molecular identifier onto each TCR beta cDNA molecule. Each sample yielded at least 2.5 million CDR3-containing paired-end reads. All of the RNA was converted into first-strand cDNA using the Mint cDNA synthesis kit, with a TRBC-specific oligonucleotide serving as the primer. All cDNA was treated with uracil-DNA glycosylase and then went through a first 18-cycle PCR with the universal primers M1SS and BC2_uni_R. The paper's processing steps were these. Each sample was normalized by randomly selecting 1 million high-quality reads, each carrying a distinct molecular identifier. Reads sharing molecular identifiers were discarded rather than binned into consensus sequences. CDR3 identification, clonotype clustering and error correction used MiTCR with a Q25 quality threshold and the strictest error-elimination algorithm. A nonparametric unseen species model using Euler transformation provided a lower-bound estimate of total TCR beta diversity. Through fastp at Q25 and MiXCR, TCRdb rebuilt clones from the public reads, retaining in-frame beta chains. Each CDR3 protein appears once, grouped with its most common genes and DNA. The V and J calls were not made by the authors but by TCRdb's processing. For this sample there are about 670,000 distinct CDR3 sequences; roughly half appear just once. The leading ten clones occupy 13% of the sample.

The chain joins TRBV6-5 to TRBJ2-4; the junction holds 7 bases that match TRBD1. The sequenced sample consisted of blood. The source is a woman older than 75 in good health. The DNA reads TGTGCCAGCAGTGCGTCAGGGGGCAAAAACATTCAGTACTTC. This codes for CASSASGGKNIQYF.